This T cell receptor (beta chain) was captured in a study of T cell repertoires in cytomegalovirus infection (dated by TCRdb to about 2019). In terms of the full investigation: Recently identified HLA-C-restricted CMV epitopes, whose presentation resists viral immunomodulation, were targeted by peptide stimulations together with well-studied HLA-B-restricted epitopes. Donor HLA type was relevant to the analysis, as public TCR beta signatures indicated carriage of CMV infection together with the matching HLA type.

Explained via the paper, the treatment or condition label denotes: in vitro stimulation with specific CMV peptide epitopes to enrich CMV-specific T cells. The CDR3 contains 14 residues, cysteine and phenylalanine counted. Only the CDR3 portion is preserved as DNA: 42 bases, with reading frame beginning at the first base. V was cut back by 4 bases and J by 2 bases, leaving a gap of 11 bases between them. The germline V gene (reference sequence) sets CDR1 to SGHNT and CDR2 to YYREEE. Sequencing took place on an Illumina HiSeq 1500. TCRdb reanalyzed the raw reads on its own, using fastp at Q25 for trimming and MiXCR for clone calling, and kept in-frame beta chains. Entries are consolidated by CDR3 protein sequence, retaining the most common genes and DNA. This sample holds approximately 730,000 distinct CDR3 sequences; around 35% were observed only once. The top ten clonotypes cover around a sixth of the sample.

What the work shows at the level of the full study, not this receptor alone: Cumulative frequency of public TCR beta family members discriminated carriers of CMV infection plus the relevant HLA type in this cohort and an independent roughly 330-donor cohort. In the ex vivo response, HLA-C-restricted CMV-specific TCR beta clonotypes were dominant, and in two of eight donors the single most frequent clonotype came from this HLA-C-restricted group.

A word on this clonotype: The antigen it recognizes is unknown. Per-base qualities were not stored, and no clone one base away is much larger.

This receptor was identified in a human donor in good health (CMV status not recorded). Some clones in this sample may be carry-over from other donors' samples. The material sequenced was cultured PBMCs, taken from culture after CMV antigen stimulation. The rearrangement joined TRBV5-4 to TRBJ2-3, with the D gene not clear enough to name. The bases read TGTGCCAGCAGCCCCGGCACCCTCACAGATACGCAGTATTTT. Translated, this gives CASSPGTLTDTQYF. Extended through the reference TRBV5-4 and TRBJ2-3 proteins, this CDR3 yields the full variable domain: ETGVTQSPTHLIKTRGQQVTLRCSSQSGHNTVSWYQQALGQGPQFIFQYYREEENGRGNFPPRFSGLQFPNYSSELNVNALELDDSALYLCASSPGTLTDTQYFGPGTRLTVL.